The clone carrying this TCR beta chain appeared a few times. Its antigen is not known. This sample was taken from a study of blood T cells in healthy people across ages. Study-wide findings and caveats: Per-million-T-cell TCR beta diversity fell roughly linearly with age.

For the second PCR, which ran for roughly 6 to 11 cycles, a sample-barcoded 5' primer and a J-beta primer mix were used. Each cDNA molecule received a tag from a template-switch adaptor that had 12 random nucleotides. TCRdb re-derived calls from the 5' RACE reads in MiXCR, one entry per CDR3 protein. The table lists approximately 2,000,000 distinct CDR3 sequences, about two fifths of them singletons. Germline CDR1 and CDR2: SGHRS and YFSETQ. This CDR3 is built from 15 residues. V was clipped by 4 bases and J by 3 bases, with 16 bases between them. Sample: blood. This rearrangement joins TRBV5-1 to TRBJ1-1, with D possibly being TRBD1 (6 bases). The receptor comes from a human donor in good health. CDR3 bases: TGCGCCAGCAGCATGTACAGGGTGGGGGACACTGAAGCTTTCTTT. Protein: CASSMYRVGDTEAFF.